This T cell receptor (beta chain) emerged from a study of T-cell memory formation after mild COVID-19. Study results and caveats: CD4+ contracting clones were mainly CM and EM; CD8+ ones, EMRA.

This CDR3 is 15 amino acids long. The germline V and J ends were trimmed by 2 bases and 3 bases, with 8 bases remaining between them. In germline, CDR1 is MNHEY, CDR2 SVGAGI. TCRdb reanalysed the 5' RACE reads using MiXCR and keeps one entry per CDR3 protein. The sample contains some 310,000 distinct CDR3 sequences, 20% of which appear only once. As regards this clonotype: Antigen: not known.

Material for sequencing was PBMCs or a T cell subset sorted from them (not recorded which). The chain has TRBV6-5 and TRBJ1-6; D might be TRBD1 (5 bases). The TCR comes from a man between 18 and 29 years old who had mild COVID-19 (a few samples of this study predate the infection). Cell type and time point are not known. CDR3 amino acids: CASSYGGNYNSPLHF. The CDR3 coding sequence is TGTGCCAGCAGTTACGGGGGTAACTATAATTCACCCCTCCACTTT.